This entry features one T cell receptor beta chain sequence. Autoimmune disease history or systemic immunosuppression disqualified patients. J gave up 8 bases and V 1 base, and 2 bases lay outside the gene matches. Germline V gene sequence: CDR1 SGHTA, CDR2 FQGNSA. This CDR3 contains 15 residues. This record belongs to a study of OX40 agonist ivuxolimab in advanced cancers. Sequencing was performed with immunoSEQ multiplex PCR; in TCRdb, only in-frame clones are kept and a portion is missing. Of over 55,000 clones listed, more than 70% are singletons. The receptor was isolated from an adult with an advanced solid tumor such as melanoma, head and neck, liver or kidney cancer. This material consisted of CD4+ or CD8+ T cells sorted from blood, taken in a trial of the OX40 agonist ivuxolimab. J is TRBJ2-3 and V is TRBV7-2; 14 nucleotides align to TRBD2. CDR3 region: CASSLEGTSGSTQYF. CDR3 DNA: TGTGCCAGCAGCTTAGAAGGGACTAGCGGGAGTACGCAGTATTTT.